Here is one T cell receptor beta chain with its context. The target antigen is unknown. The CDR3 totals 16 residues. V shed 3 bases, J shed 3 bases, and the junction held 7 bases outside the gene matches. CDR1 and CDR2 (germline): SGHTA, FQGNSA. The assay was immunoSEQ multiplex PCR, and TCRdb's table has in-frame clones only and misses some. The data hold 100,000 to 150,000 clones, with around 90% observed a single time. These data are taken from a study of OX40 agonist ivuxolimab in advanced cancers. Study observations and caveats: At 0.1-3.0 mg/kg, partial responders had clonal expansion among the lowest observed. CD4+ and CD8+ blood T cells expanded clonally by week 6 at 0.1 to 3.0 mg/kg.

The TCR sequence derives from an adult with an advanced solid tumor such as melanoma, head and neck, liver or kidney cancer. The V gene is TRBV7-2, the J gene TRBJ1-3; 8 positions match TRBD1. Sample: CD4+ or CD8+ T cells sorted from blood, taken in a trial of the OX40 agonist ivuxolimab. CDR3 region: CASSLTGTGLGNTIYF. CDR3 in DNA: TGTGCCAGCAGCTTGACGGGGACAGGACTTGGAAACACCATATATTTT.